This T cell receptor beta chain was captured in a study of CXCR3-negative and CXCR3-positive naive CD8 T cells. Study-level points and caveats: TRB CDR3s were more hydrophobic in CXCR3-positive than in CXCR3-negative naive cells.

The TRB cDNA libraries were prepared by 5' RACE with UMI labels. TCRdb reprocessed the 5' RACE reads and stores each CDR3 protein as one record, lacking DNA. The sample's table shows about 120,000 distinct CDR3 sequences. With respect to this clonotype: The antigen is undetermined.

Germline V CDR1 and CDR2: SQVTM, ANQGSEA. This CDR3 spans 11 amino acids. The chain recombines TRBV29-1 with TRBJ2-7; there is no DNA to check the TCRdb D call of TRBD1. The sequencing input was naive CXCR3+ CD8+ T cells from blood. Subset given: CD45RO-CCR7+CD27+CD95- naive CD8+ T cells expressing CXCR3 (TNR3+). This receptor was identified in a human donor in good health. Some clones in this sample may be carry-over from other donors' samples. Here the CDR3 reads CSVGGQFEQYF.